The source of this TCR beta chain is a study of neurological immune-mediated disorders. Study-wide points: The most TCR clonal expansion was seen in HTLV-1-associated myelopathy, and the least was seen in multiple sclerosis, which fell below healthy controls.

TCRdb re-called the 5' RACE reads with MiXCR, one entry per CDR3 protein. The data contain about 10,000 distinct CDR3 sequences, around 20% of them seen just once; the ten biggest clones take up 45% to 50%. The table lists this clonotype with many counts. Its antigen is undetermined. The CDR3 covers 13 residues. The germline gives CDR1 MGHDK, CDR2 SYGVNS. The V and J ends lost 2 bases and 4 bases respectively, with 7 bases between them. The chain carries TRBV25-1 and TRBJ2-3; D is ambiguous. The source is a woman aged 60-75 years with HTLV-1-associated myelopathy (HAM/TSP). Sequencing input: CD8+ T cells from blood. The CDR3 spells CASSEGSADTQYF. CDR3 DNA sequence: TGTGCCAGCAGTGAAGGGTCGGCAGATACGCAGTATTTT. Filled out from reference TRBV25-1 and TRBJ2-3, the complete variable domain reads EADIYQTPRYLVIGTGKKITLECSQTMGHDKMYWYQQDPGMELHLIHYSYGVNSTEKGDLSSESTVSRIRTEHFPLTLESARPSHTSQYLCASSEGSADTQYFGPGTRLTVL.